One T cell receptor beta chain is described in this entry. With 3 bases removed from V and 4 bases from J, the gap between germline ends came to 22 bases. The CDR3 sequence is 17 residues long. Looked up from germline, CDR1 is SGHVS and CDR2 is FQNEAQ. The data were produced by immunoSEQ multiplex PCR, yet TCRdb's version contains in-frame clones alone and is incomplete. The table lists roughly 350,000 clones, approximately 89% of them singletons. This record belongs to a study of blood T cell repertoires in COVID-19. Study-level background: Italy, Spain and the United States were the sources of the convalescent and acute COVID-19 samples. T cells, B-cell-depleted T cells, or PBMCs provided the cDNA or gDNA that served as material.

The sequencing input was peripheral blood. This receptor was taken from a woman under 30 who had recovered from COVID-19. V and J are TRBV7-8 and TRBJ2-7, with TRBD2 as a possible D gene (5 bases). CDR3 region: CASSFHNREPGEYEQYV. CDR3 DNA: TGTGCCAGCAGCTTTCATAACCGGGAACCCGGGGAGTACGAGCAGTACGTC.